This entry lists 2 T cell receptor beta chains sequenced from one sample in a study of OX40 agonist ivuxolimab in advanced cancers. Generated by immunoSEQ multiplex PCR, the TCRdb table keeps only in-frame clones and is missing some. The sample carries roughly 70,000 clones, over 80% recorded once. The sample in question was CD4+ or CD8+ T cells sorted from blood, obtained in a trial of the OX40 agonist ivuxolimab. These receptors were taken from an adult with an advanced solid tumor such as melanoma, head and neck, liver or kidney cancer.

The rearrangement links TRBV4-1 to TRBJ2-2, with 7 positions matching TRBD1. The junction had 6 bases not matched to a gene; V was cut back by 0 bases and J by 2 bases. CDR1 is MGHRA, CDR2 YSYEKL, per germline. The CDR3 consists of 17 residues. The CDR3 protein is CASSQEARQGNTGELFF. CDR3 sequence (DNA): TGCGCCAGCAGCCAAGAAGCGAGACAGGGAAACACCGGGGAGCTGTTTTTT.

This rearrangement joins TRBV7-9 to TRBJ2-7; D could derive from TRBD1 or TRBD2 (6 bases each). The CDR3 totals 16 residues. CDR1 is SEHNR, CDR2 FQNEAQ, per germline (reference sequence). V gave up 5 bases and J gave up 1 base, with 18 bases separating them. The CDR3 DNA reads as TGTGCCAGCAGCCCGAAAGGTGGGGGGCTTTCCTACGAGCAGTACTTC. This gives the protein CASSPKGGGLSYEQYF.